This TCR beta chain was recovered during a study of control samples from healthy donors and cancer patients. CDR3 length: 12 residues. Between the trimmed V and J ends, which lost 6 bases and 1 base, there was a span of 6 bases. Looked up from germline, CDR1 is PRHDT and CDR2 is FYEKMQ (reference sequence). TCRdb keeps only in-frame clones here, not all; method: immunoSEQ multiplex PCR. Of about 89,000 clones detected, approximately 86% appear once; the ten largest clones hold about 21%. This clonotype was obtained from a young man in good health. This chain joins TRBV13 and TRBJ1-1; no firm D call. Sequencing was done on a sample of blood. The CDR3 coding sequence is TGTGCCAGCAGTTTGGAGAACACTGAAGCTTTCTTT. Its protein is CASSLENTEAFF.